This T cell receptor beta chain was sequenced in a study of cytomegalovirus exposure and HLA in healthy donors. For the study at large: A prior analysis found 117 million unique TCR beta sequences from 150 million to 200 million T cells. Study-level points and caveats: A likely sequencing artifact accounted for one observed cluster of highly shared sequence variants. What a later analysis reportedly showed was that an Asian-associated ancestry cluster had fewer N-insertions than the roughly 670-donor mean.

Donors had nominal health at sampling but likely had unrecorded immune exposures. Trimming removed 11 bases at V and 10 bases at J, with 12 bases between. CDR3 length: 10 amino acids. The germline V gene encodes CDR1 MNHNY and CDR2 SVGAGI (reference sequence). Points on this clone: The antigen is undetermined.

Amplification used 60 Vbeta primers and 13 Jbeta primers. Produced via immunoSEQ multiplex PCR; TCRdb's table is partial and in-frame only. The table includes about 160,000 clones, roughly 82% detected once. The chain has TRBV6-6 and TRBJ2-1, with D possibly TRBD2 on 5 matching bases. This TCR came from a woman between 45 and 60 years old in good health and CMV-seropositive. Input material: PBMCs. The CDR3 coding sequence is TGTGCCTTCCCATGGAGGGAGCAGTTCTTC. It yields the protein CAFPWREQFF.